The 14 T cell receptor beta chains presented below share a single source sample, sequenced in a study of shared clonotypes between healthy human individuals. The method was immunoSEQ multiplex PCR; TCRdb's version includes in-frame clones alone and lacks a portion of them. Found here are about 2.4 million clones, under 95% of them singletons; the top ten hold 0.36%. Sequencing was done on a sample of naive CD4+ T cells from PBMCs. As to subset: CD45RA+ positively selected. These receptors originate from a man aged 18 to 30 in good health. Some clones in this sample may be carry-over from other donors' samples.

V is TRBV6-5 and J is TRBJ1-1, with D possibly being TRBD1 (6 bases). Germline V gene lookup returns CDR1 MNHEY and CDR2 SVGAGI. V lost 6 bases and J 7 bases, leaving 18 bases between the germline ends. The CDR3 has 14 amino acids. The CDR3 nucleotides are TGTGCCAGCAGGCTATGGGGGGCGCGGGATGAAGCTTTCTTT. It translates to CASRLWGARDEAFF.

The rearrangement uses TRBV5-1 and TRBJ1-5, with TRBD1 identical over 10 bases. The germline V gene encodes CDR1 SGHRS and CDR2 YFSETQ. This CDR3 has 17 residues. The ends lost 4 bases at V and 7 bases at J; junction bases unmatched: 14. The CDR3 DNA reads TGCGCCAGCAGCAGGGCTGCTTCGGGACAGGGGTCCCAGCCCCAGCATTTT. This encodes CASSRAASGQGSQPQHF.

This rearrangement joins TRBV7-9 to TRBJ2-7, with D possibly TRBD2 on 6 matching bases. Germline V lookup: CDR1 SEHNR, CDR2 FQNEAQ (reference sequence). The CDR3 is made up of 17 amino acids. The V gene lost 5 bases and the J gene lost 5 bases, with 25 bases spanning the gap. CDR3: CASSLLRGRGKGDEQYF. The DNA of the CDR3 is TGTGCCAGCAGCCTTCTACGGGGACGGGGGAAGGGCGACGAGCAGTACTTC. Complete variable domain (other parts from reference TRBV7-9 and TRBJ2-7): DTGVSQNPRHKITKRGQNVTFRCDPISEHNRLYWYRQTLGQGPEFLTYFQNEAQLEKSRLLSDRFSAERPKGSFSTLEIQRTEQGDSAMYLCASSLLRGRGKGDEQYFGPGTRLTVT.

The chain's CDR3 is CASSFQGAWAFF. CDR3 bases: TGTGCCAGCAGTTTCCAGGGGGCGTGGGCTTTCTTT. The V and J genes are TRBV28 and TRBJ1-1; 8 positions agree with TRBD1. Unmatched junction bases numbered 5, after V lost 3 bases and J lost 11 bases. CDR3 size: 12 residues. CDR1 is MDHEN, CDR2 SYDVKM, per germline.

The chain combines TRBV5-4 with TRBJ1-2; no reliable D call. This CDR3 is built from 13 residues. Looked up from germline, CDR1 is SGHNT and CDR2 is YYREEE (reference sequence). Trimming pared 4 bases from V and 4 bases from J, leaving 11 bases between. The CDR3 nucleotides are TGTGCCAGCAGCACGGCTGATTTCTATGGCTACACCTTC. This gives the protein CASSTADFYGYTF.

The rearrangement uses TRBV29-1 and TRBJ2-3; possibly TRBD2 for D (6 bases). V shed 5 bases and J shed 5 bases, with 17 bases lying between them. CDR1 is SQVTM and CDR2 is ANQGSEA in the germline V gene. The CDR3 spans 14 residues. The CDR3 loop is CSVPTGRGGDTQYF. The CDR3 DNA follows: TGCAGCGTTCCCACGGGGCGGGGCGGAGATACGCAGTATTTT.

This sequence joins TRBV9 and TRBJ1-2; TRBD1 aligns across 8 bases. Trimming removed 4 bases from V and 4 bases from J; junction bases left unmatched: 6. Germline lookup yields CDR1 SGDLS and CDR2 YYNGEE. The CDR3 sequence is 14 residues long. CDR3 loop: CASSRQGLGYGYTF. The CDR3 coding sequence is TGTGCCAGCAGCCGACAGGGGCTGGGCTATGGCTACACCTTC.

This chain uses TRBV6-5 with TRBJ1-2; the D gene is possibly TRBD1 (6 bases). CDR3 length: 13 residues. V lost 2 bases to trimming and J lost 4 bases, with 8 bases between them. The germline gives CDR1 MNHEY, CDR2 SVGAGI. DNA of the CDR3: TGTGCCAGCAGTTACGCGGGGGCCTATGGCTACACCTTC. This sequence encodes CASSYAGAYGYTF.

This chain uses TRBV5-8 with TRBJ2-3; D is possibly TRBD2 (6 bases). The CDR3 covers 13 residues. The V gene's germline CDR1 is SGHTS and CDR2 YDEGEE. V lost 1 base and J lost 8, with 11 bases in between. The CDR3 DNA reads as TGTGCCAGCAGCTTGCTTAGGGGAGGTACGCAGTATTTT. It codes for CASSLLRGGTQYF.

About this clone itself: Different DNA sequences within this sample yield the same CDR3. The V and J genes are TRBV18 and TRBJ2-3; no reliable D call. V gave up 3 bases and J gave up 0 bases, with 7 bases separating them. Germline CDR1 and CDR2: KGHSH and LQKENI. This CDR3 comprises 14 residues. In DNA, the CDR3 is TGTGCCAGCTCACCTCAGATAAGCACAGATACGCAGTATTTT. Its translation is CASSPQISTDTQYF.

CDR3: CASSFRPADTQYF. Here the CDR3 DNA reads TGTGCCAGCAGCTTTAGGCCGGCTGATACGCAGTATTTT. V gene TRBV7-3 combines with J gene TRBJ2-3; D gene unclear. The V gene lost 3 bases and the J gene lost 6 bases, with 10 bases spanning the gap. This CDR3 is built from 13 residues. CDR1 SGHTA and CDR2 FQGTGA come from the germline V gene.

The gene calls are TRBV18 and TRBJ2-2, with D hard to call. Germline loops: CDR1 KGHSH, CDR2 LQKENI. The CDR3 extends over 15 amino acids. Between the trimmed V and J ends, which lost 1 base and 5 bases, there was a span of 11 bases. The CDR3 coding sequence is TGTGCCAGCTCACCACATCCAGAGCAAACCGGGGAGCTGTTTTTT. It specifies CASSPHPEQTGELFF.

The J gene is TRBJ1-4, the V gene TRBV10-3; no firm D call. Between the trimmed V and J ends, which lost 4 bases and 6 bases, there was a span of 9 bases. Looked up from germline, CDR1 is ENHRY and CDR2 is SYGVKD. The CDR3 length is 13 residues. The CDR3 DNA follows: TGTGCCATCAGTGCGGGAGCGGATGAAAAACTGTTTTTT. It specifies CAISAGADEKLFF.

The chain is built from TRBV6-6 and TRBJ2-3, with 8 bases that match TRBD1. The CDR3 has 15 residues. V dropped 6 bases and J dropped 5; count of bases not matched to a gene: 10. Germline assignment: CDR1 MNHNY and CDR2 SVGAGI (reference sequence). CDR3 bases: TGTGCCAGCAGCAAAAAGACAGGGGCGGGAGATACGCAGTATTTT. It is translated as CASSKKTGAGDTQYF.